The 7 T cell receptor beta chains given below trace back to one sample, sequenced in a study of cytomegalovirus exposure and HLA in healthy donors. It was with 60 Vbeta and 13 Jbeta primers that the PCR ran. Using immunoSEQ multiplex PCR, the repertoire was profiled, and TCRdb retains in-frame clones only, with some absent. Of tens of thousands of clones detected, roughly 73% appear once; the ten largest clones hold 2.7%. Sequencing used PBMCs. The receptors were sampled from a woman between 40 and 55 years old in good health and CMV-seropositive.

V is TRBV6-1 and J is TRBJ2-1; TRBD1 aligns across 8 bases. V was pared by 9 bases and J by 9 bases, with 13 bases of the junction left unmatched. This CDR3 comprises 14 residues. The germline CDR1 and CDR2 sequences are MNHNS and SASEGT. In DNA, the CDR3 is TGTGCCAGTCCCGGACAGGGAGGTTTCAGTGAGCAGTTCTTC. Residues: CASPGQGGFSEQFF.

This clone was seen a single time. The chain links TRBV9 to TRBJ2-3; 13 bases fit TRBD2. Looked up from germline, CDR1 is SGDLS and CDR2 is YYNGEE. After removal of 3 bases from V and 2 bases from J, the junction contained 12 bases not matched to a gene. This CDR3 region has 19 residues. CDR3 sequence: CASSDEAGTSGVVTDTQYF. The CDR3 nucleotides are TGTGCCAGCAGCGACGAGGCCGGGACTAGCGGGGTTGTCACAGATACGCAGTATTTT.

The rearrangement uses TRBV4-2 and TRBJ2-5; the match to TRBD2 covers 10 bases. CDR1 is LGHNA, CDR2 YNFKEQ, per germline. The CDR3 contains 19 residues. V trimming: 0 bases; J trimming: 3 bases; junction bases outside the gene matches: 13. CDR3 sequence (DNA): TGTGCCAGCAGCCAAGATATCAGATCTAGCGGGGGAAGAAAAGAGACCCAGTACTTC. It translates to CASSQDIRSSGGRKETQYF.

The table lists this clone with a few counts. This sequence joins TRBV7-9 and TRBJ2-6, with TRBD1 matching over 8 bases. V was pared by 5 bases and J by 1 base, with 4 bases of the junction left unmatched. Germline V CDR1 and CDR2: SEHNR, FQNEAQ (reference sequence). CDR3 length: 16 amino acids. The CDR3 DNA reads as TGTGCCAGCAGCCGGAGGACAGGGTCTGGGGCCAACGTCCTGACTTTC. Its translation is CASSRRTGSGANVLTF.

V and J are TRBV6-6 and TRBJ2-1; tentatively, D is TRBD1 (5 bases). The CDR3 is made up of 12 amino acids. Trimming removed 5 bases at V and 8 bases at J, with 10 bases between. Germline V gives CDR1 MNHNY, CDR2 SVGAGI (reference sequence). The DNA of the CDR3 is TGTGCCAGCAGTCTAACAGGATATGAGCAGTTCTTC. Encoded protein: CASSLTGYEQFF.

This clone was seen once. J is TRBJ1-4 and V is TRBV25-1, with D perhaps TRBD1 (5 bases). The CDR3 consists of 14 residues. Per germline, CDR1 MGHDK and CDR2 SYGVNS. Trimming shortened V by 7 bases and J by 0 bases, and 9 bases separated the two germline ends. The CDR3 loop is CASKGDATNEKLFF. As DNA, the CDR3 is TGTGCCAGCAAAGGGGATGCAACTAATGAAAAACTGTTTTTT.

In DNA form, the CDR3 reads TGTGCCAGCAGCTTTCAGGAGACCCAGTACTTC. Amino acid sequence: CASSFQETQYF. The J gene is TRBJ2-5, the V gene TRBV5-6; no definite D call. This CDR3 has 11 amino acids. V shed 2 bases and J shed 5 bases, with 4 bases lying between them. CDR1 and CDR2 from the germline V gene are SGHDT and YYEEEE.